This TCR beta chain stems from a study of T cells after yellow fever vaccination. Study-level findings and limits: The booster saw the reappearance of most primary-vaccination clones (more than 95% CD4, roughly 87% CD8).

TCRdb reprocessed the 5' RACE reads with MiXCR, giving one entry per CDR3 protein. The top ten clones hold under 30% of a sample with about 85,000 distinct CDR3 sequences, roughly 14% of them seen once. Germline V gene sequence: CDR1 SGHKS, CDR2 YYEKEE (reference sequence). V shed 0 bases and J shed 6 bases, with 7 bases lying between them. This CDR3 has 13 residues. This clonotype originated in a man between 18 and 29 years old who received the YFV17D yellow fever vaccine. The chain joins TRBV5-5 to TRBJ2-1, with no clear D. This specimen consisted of CD8+ T cells not binding an NS4B(214-222) dextramer, sorted from PBMCs, obtained less than 25 days after the first yellow fever vaccination. The CDR3 sequence: CASSLAQFNEQFF. CDR3 sequence (DNA): TGTGCCAGCAGCTTGGCCCAGTTCAATGAGCAGTTCTTC.